The 28 T cell receptor beta chains below all came from one sample that was sequenced in a study of blood T cell repertoires in COVID-19. The protocol was immunoSEQ multiplex PCR, while the TCRdb copy is restricted to in-frame clones and leaves out a portion. Among some 360,000 clones listed, 88% were seen once. The sequenced sample consisted of PBMCs or T cells enriched from blood (not recorded which). These receptors came from a woman under 40 who had been exposed to COVID-19.

The chain employs TRBV5-1 and TRBJ2-7; 10 bases are shared with TRBD1. Trimming took 5 bases from V and 7 from J; bases not matched to a gene: 12. The CDR3 is 15 amino acids. Germline CDR1 SGHRS, CDR2 YFSETQ. CDR3 loop: CASRGSRDRGWEQYF. The CDR3 DNA reads TGCGCCAGCAGAGGAAGCCGGGACAGGGGATGGGAGCAGTACTTC.

This rearrangement joins TRBV30 to TRBJ2-5; TRBD1 aligns across 7 bases. CDR1 is GTSNPN, CDR2 SVGIG, per germline (reference sequence). Germline trimming cut 3 bases from V and 6 bases from J; bases unmatched to any gene: 13. The length of the CDR3 is 15 residues. The CDR3 DNA reads as TGTGCCTGGAGCGCCTGGACAGGAAAGGGGCAGACCCAGTACTTC. This gives the protein CAWSAWTGKGQTQYF.

The chain couples TRBV24-1 to TRBJ1-2; D unresolved. From germline, CDR1 is KGHDR and CDR2 SFDVKD. The CDR3 spans 16 residues. V lost 0 bases, J lost 6 bases, and 16 bases lay in between. The CDR3, as DNA: TGTGCCACCAGTGATTTGATGGAGGAAACTAGAGATGGCTACACCTTC. Translating gives CATSDLMEETRDGYTF.

V is TRBV14 and J is TRBJ2-2; D uncertain. V lost 2 bases to trimming and J lost 5 bases, with 12 bases between them. CDR1 SGHDN and CDR2 FVKESK come from the germline V gene. The CDR3 runs to 15 residues. The CDR3 spells CASSQSQSWTGELFF. The CDR3 DNA sequence: TGTGCCAGCAGCCAAAGCCAAAGTTGGACCGGGGAGCTGTTTTTT.

V gene TRBV14 combines with J gene TRBJ1-3; D gene ambiguous. The CDR3 loop spans 17 amino acids. Trimming cost V 0 bases and J 0 bases, with 12 bases left between them. Germline V CDR1 and CDR2: SGHDN, FVKESK. CDR3 in DNA: TGTGCCAGCAGCCAAGATGCGCGCCCGAGCTCTGGAAACACCATATATTTT. Translated: CASSQDARPSSGNTIYF.

This clone was seen only once. This chain links TRBV27 with TRBJ2-3; 8 bases are a match to TRBD1. This CDR3 has 15 residues. Per germline, CDR1 MNHEY and CDR2 SMNVEV (reference sequence). V was pared by 1 base and J by 5 bases, with 5 bases of the junction left unmatched. In nucleotides, the CDR3 is TGTGCCAGCAGTTTATTTAGGACAGGGATAGATACGCAGTATTTT. It is translated as CASSLFRTGIDTQYF.

V usage is TRBV11-3 and J usage is TRBJ2-5; 11 bases match TRBD2. Germline V gives CDR1 SGHNT, CDR2 YENEEA. The CDR3 is 17 amino acids. Trimming removed 5 bases from V and 3 bases from J; junction bases left unmatched: 11. Here the CDR3 DNA reads TGTGCCAGCAGCACCTACCTTGGGACTAGCGGCAAAGAGACCCAGTACTTC. The encoded protein is CASSTYLGTSGKETQYF.

This clone has more than one count but fewer than ten. The chain employs TRBV2 and TRBJ2-1; possibly TRBD2 for D (6 bases). Germline CDR1 reads SNHLY; CDR2 reads FYNNEI. CDR3 length: 18 amino acids. V shed 4 bases and J shed 0 bases, with 19 bases lying between them. DNA for the CDR3: TGTGCCAGCAGTGGCAGTCCCCGGGACTTGAGCTCCTACAATGAGCAGTTCTTC. As protein: CASSGSPRDLSSYNEQFF.

The chain is built from TRBV7-9 and TRBJ2-5; 11 nucleotides line up with TRBD2. The length of the CDR3 is 16 residues. Per germline, CDR1 SEHNR and CDR2 FQNEAQ (reference sequence). V shed 5 bases and J 5 bases; nucleotides not matched to a gene: 10. The CDR3 DNA is TGTGCCAGCAGCCCCGCTCTAGCGGGAGGATCGGAGACCCAGTACTTC. Translating gives CASSPALAGGSETQYF.

In the case of this clone: Other DNA sequences in the same sample also yield this CDR3. This rearrangement joins TRBV19 to TRBJ2-3; possibly TRBD2 for D (5 bases). Germline V gene data show CDR1 as LNHDA and CDR2 as SQIVND (reference sequence). Trimming pared 6 bases from V and 0 bases from J, leaving 10 bases between. CDR3 length: 14 amino acids. The DNA of the CDR3 is TGTGCCAGTAGCCCGAGGACTAGCACAGATACGCAGTATTTT. It encodes CASSPRTSTDTQYF.

V and J are TRBV11-1 and TRBJ2-5; D is unresolved. Trimming stripped 1 base from V and 5 bases from J, with 8 bases between. The germline V gene encodes CDR1 SGHAT and CDR2 FQDESV (reference sequence). This CDR3 comprises 13 residues. DNA for the CDR3: TGTGCCAGCAGCTTAGAAATCGCGGAGACCCAGTACTTC. Its translation: CASSLEIAETQYF.

This clone was seen just once. The chain combines TRBV11-3 with TRBJ2-1, with 12 bases lining up with TRBD2. The CDR3 is 18 amino acids. V lost 4 bases to trimming and J lost 0 bases; unmatched junction nucleotides: 7. From germline, CDR1 is SGHNT and CDR2 YENEEA. The CDR3 spells CASSWLAGGVSSYNEQFF. The CDR3 DNA reads as TGTGCCAGCAGCTGGCTAGCGGGAGGGGTGAGCTCCTACAATGAGCAGTTCTTC.

V is TRBV15 and J is TRBJ2-3; D is unclear. This CDR3 contains 16 residues. V gave up 1 base and J gave up 6 bases, with 17 bases separating them. In germline, CDR1 is LNHNV, CDR2 YYDKDF (reference sequence). The CDR3 sequence: CATSRGFGQLEDTQYF. The CDR3 nucleotides are TGTGCCACCAGCAGAGGGTTCGGTCAACTTGAGGATACGCAGTATTTT.

V usage is TRBV6-5 and J usage is TRBJ1-4; a weak D match, TRBD1 (6 bases). CDR1 and CDR2 from the germline V gene are MNHEY and SVGAGI. This CDR3 contains 16 residues. Trimming took 3 bases from V and 1 from J, leaving 12 bases between them. The CDR3 loop is CASSYQGPGTNEKLFF. DNA of the CDR3: TGTGCCAGCAGTTATCAGGGGCCGGGAACTAATGAAAAACTGTTTTTT.

This chain joins TRBV6-6 and TRBJ1-2; 7 bases line up with TRBD1. The V gene's germline CDR1 is MNHNY and CDR2 SVGAGI (reference sequence). V shed 0 bases, J shed 4 bases, and the junction held 8 bases outside the gene matches. The length of the CDR3 is 16 residues. CDR3 in DNA: TGTGCCAGCAGTTACTCCCGAAGGGGACAGTTCTATGGCTACACCTTC. The encoded protein is CASSYSRRGQFYGYTF.

This sequence joins TRBV28 and TRBJ2-7; 12 bases align to TRBD2. Trimming cost V 4 bases and J 4 bases; bases outside gene matches: 8. There are 16 residues in the CDR3. The germline V gene has CDR1 MDHEN and CDR2 SYDVKM. The CDR3 nucleotides read TGTGCCAGCAGTTGGCGACTAGCGGGAGCCTTTTACGAGCAGTACTTC. Its translation is CASSWRLAGAFYEQYF. The complete variable domain, with remaining parts taken from reference TRBV28 and TRBJ2-7, reads DVKVTQSSRYLVKRTGEKVFLECVQDMDHENMFWYRQDPGLGLRLIYFSYDVKMKEKGDIPEGYSVSREKKERFSLILESASTNQTSMYLCASSWRLAGAFYEQYFGPGTRLTVT.

The chain recombines TRBV5-8 with TRBJ1-2; the D gene is possibly TRBD1 (6 bases). V was trimmed by 1 base and J by 8 bases, leaving 21 bases between them. The germline gives CDR1 SGHTS, CDR2 YDEGEE. CDR3 length equals 16 residues. As DNA, the CDR3 is TGTGCCAGCAGCTTGCCGACAGGTCGGATCTTCGTGGGCTACACCTTC. Protein: CASSLPTGRIFVGYTF.

The chain joins TRBV10-2 to TRBJ2-5; perhaps TRBD1 as D (5 bases). Germline V gene data show CDR1 as WSHSY and CDR2 as SAAADI. The CDR3 is 16 residues long. Trimming left V 6 bases short and J 4 bases short, with 21 bases between. Here the CDR3 DNA reads TGCGCCAGCAGCCCAGTAGCAGGGTTTGGACGAGAGACCCAGTACTTC. Its protein is CASSPVAGFGRETQYF.

V usage is TRBV2 and J usage is TRBJ1-2; D is uncertain. CDR3 size: 14 residues. Germline values: CDR1 SNHLY, CDR2 FYNNEI. V dropped 3 bases and J dropped 4 bases, with 12 bases sitting between them. For the CDR3, the DNA is TGTGCCAGCAGTGATAAGCCAGGAACCTATGGCTACACCTTC. This gives the protein CASSDKPGTYGYTF.

The rearrangement links TRBV30 to TRBJ1-3; perhaps TRBD1 as D (5 bases). Germline assignment: CDR1 GTSNPN and CDR2 SVGIG (reference sequence). The CDR3 totals 16 residues. V dropped 3 bases and J dropped 0 bases, with 15 bases sitting between them. For the CDR3, the DNA is TGTGCCTGGAGAAGTCCAGGGCCTAACTCTGGAAACACCATATATTTT. The encoded protein is CAWRSPGPNSGNTIYF.

The V gene is TRBV30, the J gene TRBJ1-4, with 10 bases aligning to TRBD1. The germline CDR1 and CDR2 sequences are GTSNPN and SVGIG (reference sequence). This CDR3 spans 14 amino acids. Trimming at V came to 2 bases and at J to 8 bases, leaving 5 bases not matched to a gene. The CDR3, as DNA: TGTGCCTGGAGTCCGGGACAGGGGTGGGAAAAACTGTTTTTT. It translates to CAWSPGQGWEKLFF. Looking up the rest from reference TRBV30 and TRBJ1-4 gives the full variable domain: SQTIHQWPATLVQPVGSPLSLECTVEGTSNPNLYWYRQAAGRGLQLLFYSVGIGQISSEVPQNLSASRPQDRQFILSSKKLLLSDSGFYLCAWSPGQGWEKLFFGSGTQLSVL.

The chain joins TRBV27 to TRBJ1-1; D unclear. Trimming cost V 5 bases and J 0 bases, with 7 bases left between them. Germline V lookup: CDR1 MNHEY, CDR2 SMNVEV (reference sequence). CDR3 size: 13 residues. In DNA, the CDR3 is TGTGCCAGCAGTCAGAGCGTGAACACTGAAGCTTTCTTT. Translated, it gives CASSQSVNTEAFF.

The V gene is TRBV5-1, the J gene TRBJ2-6, with D unclear. The CDR3 runs to 15 residues. The V end lost 2 bases, the J end lost 2 bases, and 8 bases lay between the germline ends. Germline V gene sequence: CDR1 SGHRS, CDR2 YFSETQ. The DNA for the CDR3 is TGCGCCAGCAGCTTACAAGATCCTGGGGCCAACGTCCTGACTTTC. It yields the protein CASSLQDPGANVLTF.

The chain is built from TRBV7-2 and TRBJ1-1; D is perhaps TRBD1 (6 bases). There are 15 residues in the CDR3. V lost 5 bases to trimming and J lost 4 bases, with 17 bases between them. Germline assignment: CDR1 SGHTA and CDR2 FQGNSA. The chain's CDR3 is CASSPDRRGGTEAFF. The CDR3 DNA reads TGTGCCAGCAGCCCGGATCGCAGGGGTGGCACTGAAGCTTTCTTT. The full variable domain, with the rest looked up from reference TRBV7-2 and TRBJ1-1, is GAGVSQSPSNKVTEKGKDVELRCDPISGHTALYWYRQSLGQGLEFLIYFQGNSAPDKSGLPSDRFSAERTGGSVSTLTIQRTQQEDSAVYLCASSPDRRGGTEAFFGQGTRLTVV.

This chain uses TRBV27 with TRBJ1-2; 9 nucleotides align to TRBD1. The CDR3 is 13 amino acids. Trimming cost V 6 bases and J 8 bases; bases outside gene matches: 7. Germline CDR1 and CDR2: MNHEY and SMNVEV (reference sequence). In DNA form, the CDR3 reads TGTGCCAGCAGGGACCCGGGACAGGGCGGCTACACCTTC. Its protein is CASRDPGQGGYTF.

The CDR3 sequence is CASSGLGTSGAYNEQFF. As DNA, the CDR3 is TGTGCCAGCAGTGGACTCGGGACTAGCGGAGCCTACAATGAGCAGTTCTTC. The J gene is TRBJ2-1, the V gene TRBV25-1; 11 nucleotides align to TRBD2. The V gene end was trimmed by 4 bases and the J gene end by 2 bases; junction bases not matched to a gene: 7. The CDR3 has 17 amino acids. The germline V gene has CDR1 MGHDK and CDR2 SYGVNS.

The chain has TRBV2 and TRBJ2-1; 9 bases align to TRBD2. Trimming removed 8 bases from V and 8 bases from J; junction bases left unmatched: 13. Germline V CDR1 and CDR2: SNHLY, FYNNEI. This CDR3 comprises 15 residues. The CDR3 DNA follows: TGTGCCAGCCGTCAGGGGCTAGCGGGAAGCGATGAGCAGTTCTTC. Its protein product is CASRQGLAGSDEQFF.

The chain employs TRBV20-1 and TRBJ2-5, with 8 bases that match TRBD2. Trimming at V came to 7 bases and at J to 5 bases, leaving 3 bases not matched to a gene. The CDR3 consists of 11 residues. Germline V gene sequence: CDR1 DFQATT, CDR2 SNEGSKA (reference sequence). The chain's CDR3 is CSVPGGETQYF. The CDR3 DNA sequence: TGCAGTGTCCCGGGGGGGGAGACCCAGTACTTC.